This entry is about one T cell receptor beta chain. Its target is unknown. The sample is drawn from a study of cytomegalovirus exposure and HLA in healthy donors. Findings and caveats of the study: Earlier results showed most TCR beta V segments being productive about 90% or about 30% of the time. Presence/absence analyses rested on an assumption that sequencing depth was roughly uniform across donors. Other equally common chains were less clonally expanded than HLA-associated TCR beta chains, a later analysis showed. Sequences of the TCR beta chain were said to predict the HLA-A and HLA-B alleles of most subjects accurately.

The PCR made use of 60 Vbeta and 13 Jbeta primers. Sequencing used immunoSEQ multiplex PCR; TCRdb keeps in-frame clones, though not all of them. The sample contains about 130,000 clones, less than 80% of which appear only once. The CDR3 runs 16 residues. The junction had 5 bases not matched to a gene; V was cut back by 4 bases and J by 5 bases. Germline-derived CDR1 and CDR2 are SGHNT and YYREEE (reference sequence). This receptor was obtained from a man between 35 and 55 years old in good health and CMV-seropositive. The chain recombines TRBV5-4 with TRBJ2-1; 14 bases line up with TRBD2. The sample taken for sequencing was PBMCs. The CDR3 DNA reads TGTGCCAGCAGCCAAGGACTAGCGGGAGGAAACAATGAGCAGTTCTTC. Protein product: CASSQGLAGGNNEQFF.